The 13 T cell receptor beta chains in this list originate from one sample, sequenced in a study of cytomegalovirus exposure and HLA in healthy donors. TCRdb's table, derived via immunoSEQ multiplex PCR, lists solely in-frame clones and lacks some. The sample shows some 78,000 clones, 96% of them seen only once. Sequencing was carried out using PBMCs. The receptors were sampled from a young man in good health and CMV-seropositive.

This chain uses TRBV7-9 with TRBJ1-1; D is perhaps TRBD1 (5 bases). Trimming removed 6 bases at V and 1 base at J, with 12 bases between. The CDR3 runs 14 residues. The germline gives CDR1 SEHNR, CDR2 FQNEAQ (reference sequence). The CDR3 is CASRGGPRNTEAFF. The DNA of the CDR3 is TGTGCCAGCAGGGGGGGACCGAGGAACACTGAAGCTTTCTTT.

The chain is built from TRBV29-1 and TRBJ2-7, with TRBD1 matching over 7 bases. CDR1 is SQVTM and CDR2 is ANQGSEA in the germline V gene. Germline trimming cut 4 bases from V and 5 bases from J; bases unmatched to any gene: 11. The CDR3 totals 14 residues. CDR3 in DNA: TGCAGCGTTGGGAAAGGCAGGGGGAGCCACGAGCAGTACTTC. It encodes CSVGKGRGSHEQYF.

The CDR3 nucleotides are TGTGCCAGCAGTTACTCGACAGGGAGGAGCTCCTACGAGCAGTACTTC. Protein sequence: CASSYSTGRSSYEQYF. This sequence joins TRBV6-6 and TRBJ2-7, with a weak D call TRBD1 (7 bases). Germline assignment: CDR1 MNHNY and CDR2 SVGAGI (reference sequence). This CDR3 is built from 16 residues. Between the trimmed V and J ends, which lost 0 bases and 0 bases, there was a span of 12 bases.

The chain couples TRBV4-1 to TRBJ1-5, with 8 bases aligning to TRBD1. V shed 0 bases and J 6 bases; nucleotides not matched to a gene: 7. The germline CDR1 and CDR2 sequences are MGHRA and YSYEKL. The CDR3 length is 16 residues. The CDR3 DNA follows: TGCGCCAGCAGCCAAGAAGGCAGGGGGCTAAGTCAGCCCCAGCATTTT. Translation: CASSQEGRGLSQPQHF.

V and J are TRBV5-4 and TRBJ1-2; no definite D call. The CDR3 has 14 residues. Germline V gives CDR1 SGHNT, CDR2 YYREEE (reference sequence). V was clipped by 4 bases and J by 7 bases, with 17 bases between them. The CDR3 bases are TGTGCCAGCAGCCTCCTCAGGACGGACTCTGGCTACACCTTC. Its protein product is CASSLLRTDSGYTF.

CDR3 amino acids: CASRGQINTGELFF. CDR3 bases: TGTGCCAGCAGAGGACAGATAAACACCGGGGAGCTGTTTTTT. The genes are TRBV11-2 and TRBJ2-2, with D possibly being TRBD1 (6 bases). The CDR3 is 14 amino acids. V lost 6 bases and J lost 2, with 10 bases in between. Germline V gene lookup returns CDR1 SGHAT and CDR2 FQNNGV. Full variable domain (rest looked up from reference TRBV11-2 and TRBJ2-2): EAGVAQSPRYKIIEKRQSVAFWCNPISGHATLYWYQQILGQGPKLLIQFQNNGVVDDSQLPKDRFSAERLKGVDSTLKIQPAKLEDSAVYLCASRGQINTGELFFGEGSRLTVL.

The rearrangement joins TRBV2 to TRBJ2-1, with 8 bases that match TRBD2. CDR3 size: 10 residues. J lost 10 bases, V lost 10 bases, and 3 bases had no gene match. The germline V gene has CDR1 SNHLY and CDR2 FYNNEI. The CDR3 region is CATSGREQFF. The CDR3 nucleotides read TGTGCCACTAGCGGGCGGGAGCAGTTCTTC.

In regard to this clone: An end of the junction does not agree with germline; a read error may underlie this. V is TRBV7-7 and J is TRBJ2-1; 8 bases align to TRBD1. From germline, CDR1 is SSHAT and CDR2 FNYEAQ (reference sequence). The CDR3 is 13 residues long. CDR3 coding DNA: TGTGCTAGCAGCCTCGACAGGGGCAATGAGCAGTTCTTC. Protein sequence: CASSLDRGNEQFF.

The chain has TRBV4-1 and TRBJ2-6; TRBD1 matches 9 bases. Germline V gives CDR1 MGHRA, CDR2 YSYEKL. This CDR3 contains 18 residues. V lost 5 bases, J lost 2 bases, and 10 bases stayed unmatched. The chain's CDR3 is CASSTPTGGQAGANVLTF. The CDR3 DNA reads as TGCGCCAGCAGCACGCCTACAGGGGGCCAGGCTGGGGCCAACGTCCTGACTTTC.

V and J are TRBV19 and TRBJ2-5, with 7 bases aligning to TRBD1. The J call may not be correct, given that the DNA end is closer to TRBJ2-7. This CDR3 spans 13 amino acids. Looked up from germline, CDR1 is LNHDA and CDR2 is SQIVND (reference sequence). CDR3 loop: CASTHRGAYEQYF. In nucleotides, the CDR3 is TGTGCCAGTACTCACAGGGGAGCCTACGAGCAGTACTTC.

The sample holds one count of this clone. The V and J genes are TRBV28 and TRBJ2-5; D not resolved. The V end lost 3 bases, the J end lost 3 bases, and 14 bases lay between the germline ends. The CDR3 runs to 15 residues. CDR1 and CDR2 from the germline V gene are MDHEN and SYDVKM. CDR3 DNA: TGTGCCAGCAGTTTTCAGTCCCCGGCGGAAGAGACCCAGTACTTC. Translation gives CASSFQSPAEETQYF.

The chain links TRBV30 to TRBJ2-7; tentatively, D is TRBD1 (6 bases). CDR3 length: 13 amino acids. V was shortened by 3 bases and J by 2 bases, with 11 bases between the two germline ends. CDR1 and CDR2 (germline): GTSNPN, SVGIG (reference sequence). Written as DNA, the CDR3 is TGTGCCTGGAGGCAGGACAGAGCCTACGAGCAGTACTTC. The encoded protein is CAWRQDRAYEQYF.

The CDR3 sequence: CASSLGGGLRDTEAFF. Written as DNA, the CDR3 is TGTGCCAGCAGCTTAGGGGGGGGGCTCCGGGACACTGAAGCTTTCTTT. The chain couples TRBV7-6 to TRBJ1-1, with a tentative D call TRBD1 (6 bases). The CDR3 length is 16 residues. Looked up from germline, CDR1 is SGHVS and CDR2 is FNYEAQ. Trimming removed 1 base from V and 3 bases from J, with 15 bases in between.